The clone carrying this T cell receptor (beta chain) showed up just once. The entry originates in a study of blood T cell repertoires in COVID-19. TCRdb's copy holds only in-frame clones and misses some; the assay was immunoSEQ multiplex PCR. The sample contains just over 250,000 clones, 88% of which appear only once. This clonotype was sampled from a man in his sixties who had recovered from COVID-19. The sample was peripheral blood.

CDR3 sequence: CASSSLPGRVGEQYF. In DNA form, the CDR3 reads TGTGCCAGCAGCTCTCTCCCGGGGAGGGTTGGCGAGCAGTACTTC. This chain joins TRBV9 and TRBJ2-7; 7 positions match TRBD2. The germline CDR1 and CDR2 sequences are SGDLS and YYNGEE. The CDR3 is 15 residues long. The trim removed 4 bases at V and 6 bases at J, leaving 13 bases unmatched.